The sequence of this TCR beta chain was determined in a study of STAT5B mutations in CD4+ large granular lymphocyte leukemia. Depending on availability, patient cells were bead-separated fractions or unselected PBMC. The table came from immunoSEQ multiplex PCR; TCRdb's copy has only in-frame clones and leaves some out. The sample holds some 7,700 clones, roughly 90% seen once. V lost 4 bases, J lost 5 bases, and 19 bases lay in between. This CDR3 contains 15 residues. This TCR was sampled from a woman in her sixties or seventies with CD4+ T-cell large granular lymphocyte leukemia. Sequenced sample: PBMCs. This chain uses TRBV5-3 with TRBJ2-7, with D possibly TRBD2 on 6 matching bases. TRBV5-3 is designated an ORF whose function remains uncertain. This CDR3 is CARSPTSSPPNEQYF. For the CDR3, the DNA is TGTGCCAGAAGCCCAACTAGCTCACCCCCGAACGAGCAGTACTTC.